This T cell receptor beta chain derives from a study of identical twins' blood T cells. One entry per CDR3 protein, called by TCRdb with MiXCR from the 5' RACE reads. The sample consists of around 380,000 distinct CDR3 sequences, 28% of them appearing once. This clonotype has just a few counts. The CDR3 is made up of 15 amino acids. Looked up from germline, CDR1 is LGHDT and CDR2 is YNNKEL (reference sequence). The V gene end was trimmed by 4 bases and the J gene end by 4 bases; junction bases not matched to a gene: 9. Input material: PBMCs. The sequence was collected from a woman between 18 and 49 years old in good health. The chain joins TRBV3-1 to TRBJ1-1; 7 bases align to TRBD1. The CDR3 reads CASSLLRQGVTEAFF. The CDR3 nucleotides read TGTGCCAGCAGCCTCCTCCGACAGGGCGTCACTGAAGCTTTCTTT. The entire variable domain, with the rest obtained from reference TRBV3-1 and TRBJ1-1, is as follows: DTAVSQTPKYLVTQMGNDKSIKCEQNLGHDTMYWYKQDSKKFLKIMFSYNNKELIINETVPNRFSPKSPDKAHLNLHINSLELGDSAVYFCASSLLRQGVTEAFFGQGTRLTVV.